These T cell receptor beta chains were read from a single sample in a study of cytomegalovirus exposure and HLA in healthy donors. Clones were read by immunoSEQ multiplex PCR, and TCRdb kept only the in-frame ones, dropping some. This table holds more than 85,000 clones, over 70% found once. Sequencing was carried out using PBMCs. The receptors shown here come from a man aged 40-55 years in good health and CMV-seronegative. Both conserved end residues are trimmed from each CDR3. Fields, in order: V gene, clone size, J gene, CDR3 protein. Size tells how often a clone was seen (once, few, many) or the class of an expanded clone, and some rows leave it out.

TRBV5-4,-,TRBJ1-2,ASSLDGRGGRLDT
TRBV30,-,TRBJ2-1,AWSVLEQF
TRBV9,-,TRBJ1-6,ASSTTPGQGVSPLH
TRBV10-1,-,TRBJ2-7,ASSSGQSYEQY
TRBV11-2,-,TRBJ2-1,ASRTGIRGRREDEQF
TRBV7-9,few,TRBJ2-7,ASDGTGGYEQY
TRBV29-1,-,TRBJ2-7,SVESWTGVFEQY
TRBV28,-,TRBJ1-5,ATFRQGGNQPQH
TRBV16,-,TRBJ2-1,ASSQSWDRVLNEQF
TRBV11-3,-,TRBJ1-1,ASSRVSDGTKLMNTEAF
TRBV7-2,once,TRBJ2-3,ASSPIRRGAGGHGDTQY
TRBV7-9,once,TRBJ2-7,ASSSTGVWAYEQY
TRBV28,-,TRBJ2-6,ATIGQGASGANVLT
TRBV5-1,-,TRBJ1-6,ASTSFGQSVGSPLH
TRBV4-3,-,TRBJ1-6,ASSQDSGNNSPLH
TRBV4-3,-,TRBJ2-1,ASSQDLRGYEQF
TRBV6-5,few,TRBJ1-6,ASSYRGQSPLH
TRBV5-6,-,TRBJ1-6,ASSPRGLVSPLH
TRBV4-1,-,TRBJ2-4,ASSRGGPQNIQY
TRBV4-3,-,TRBJ1-2,ASTPWQGAHGYT
TRBV2,-,TRBJ2-3,ASSLGSGRYTDTQY
TRBV7-2,once,TRBJ2-7,ASSSDTGGFDYEQY
TRBV11-2,few,TRBJ2-1,ASSKPDSYNEQF
TRBV2,once,TRBJ1-5,ASMRTGGNQPQH
TRBV11-3,-,TRBJ2-2,ASSSDRGHTGELF